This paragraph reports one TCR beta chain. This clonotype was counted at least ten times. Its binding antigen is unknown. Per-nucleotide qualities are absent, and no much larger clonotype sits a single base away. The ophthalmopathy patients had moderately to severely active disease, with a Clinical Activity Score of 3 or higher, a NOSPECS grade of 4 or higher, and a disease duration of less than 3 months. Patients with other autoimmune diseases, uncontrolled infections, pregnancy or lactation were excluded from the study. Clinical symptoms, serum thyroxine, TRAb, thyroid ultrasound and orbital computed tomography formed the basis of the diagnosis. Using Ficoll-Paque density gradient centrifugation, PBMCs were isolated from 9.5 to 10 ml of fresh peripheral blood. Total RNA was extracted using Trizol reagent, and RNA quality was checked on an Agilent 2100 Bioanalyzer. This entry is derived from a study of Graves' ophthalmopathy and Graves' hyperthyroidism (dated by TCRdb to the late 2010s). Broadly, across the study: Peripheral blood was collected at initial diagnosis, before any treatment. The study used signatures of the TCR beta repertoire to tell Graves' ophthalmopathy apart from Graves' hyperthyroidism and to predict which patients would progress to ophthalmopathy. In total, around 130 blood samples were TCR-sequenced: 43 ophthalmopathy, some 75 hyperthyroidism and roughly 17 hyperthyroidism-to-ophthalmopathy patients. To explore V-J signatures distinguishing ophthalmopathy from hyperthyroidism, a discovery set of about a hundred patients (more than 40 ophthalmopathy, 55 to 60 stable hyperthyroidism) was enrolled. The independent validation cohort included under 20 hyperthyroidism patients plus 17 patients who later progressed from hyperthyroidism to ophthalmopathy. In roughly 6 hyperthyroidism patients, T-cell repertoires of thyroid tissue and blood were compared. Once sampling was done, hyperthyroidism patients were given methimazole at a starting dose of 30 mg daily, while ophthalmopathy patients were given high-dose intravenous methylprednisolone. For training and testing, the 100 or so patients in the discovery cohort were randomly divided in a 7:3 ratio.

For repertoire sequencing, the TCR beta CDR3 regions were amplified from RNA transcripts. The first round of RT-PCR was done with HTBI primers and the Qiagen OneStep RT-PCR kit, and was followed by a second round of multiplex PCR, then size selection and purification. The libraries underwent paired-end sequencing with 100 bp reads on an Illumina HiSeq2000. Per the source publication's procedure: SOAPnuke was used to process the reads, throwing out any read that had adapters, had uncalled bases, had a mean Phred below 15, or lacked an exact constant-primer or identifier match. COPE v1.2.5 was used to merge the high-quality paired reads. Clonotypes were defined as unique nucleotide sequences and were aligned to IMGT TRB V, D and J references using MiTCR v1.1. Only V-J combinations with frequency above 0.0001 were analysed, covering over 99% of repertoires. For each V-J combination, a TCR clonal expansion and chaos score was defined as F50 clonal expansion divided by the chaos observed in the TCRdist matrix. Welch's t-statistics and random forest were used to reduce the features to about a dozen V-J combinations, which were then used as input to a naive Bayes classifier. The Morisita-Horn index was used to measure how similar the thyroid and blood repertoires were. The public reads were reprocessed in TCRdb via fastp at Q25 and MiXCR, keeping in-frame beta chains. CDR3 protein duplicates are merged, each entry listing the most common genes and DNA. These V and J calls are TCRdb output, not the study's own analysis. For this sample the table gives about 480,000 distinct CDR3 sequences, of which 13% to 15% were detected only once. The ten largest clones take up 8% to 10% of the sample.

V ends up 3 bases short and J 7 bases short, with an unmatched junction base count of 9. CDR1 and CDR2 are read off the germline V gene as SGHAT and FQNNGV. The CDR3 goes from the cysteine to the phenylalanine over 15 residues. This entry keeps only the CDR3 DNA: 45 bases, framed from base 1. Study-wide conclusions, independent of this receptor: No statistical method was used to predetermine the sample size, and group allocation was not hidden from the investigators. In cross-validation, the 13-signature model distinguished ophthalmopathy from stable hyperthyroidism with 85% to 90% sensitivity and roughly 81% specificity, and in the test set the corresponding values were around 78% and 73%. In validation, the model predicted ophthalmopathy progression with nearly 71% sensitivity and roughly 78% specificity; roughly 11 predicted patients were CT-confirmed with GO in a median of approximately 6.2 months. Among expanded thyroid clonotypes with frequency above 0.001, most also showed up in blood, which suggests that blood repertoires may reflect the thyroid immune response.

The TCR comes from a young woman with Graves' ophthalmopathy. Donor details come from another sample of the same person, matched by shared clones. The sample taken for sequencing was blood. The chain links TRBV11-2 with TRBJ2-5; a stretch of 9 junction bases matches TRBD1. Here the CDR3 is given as CASSLATGGRGTQYF. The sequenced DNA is TGTGCCAGCAGCTTGGCCACAGGGGGCAGGGGGACCCAGTACTTC.